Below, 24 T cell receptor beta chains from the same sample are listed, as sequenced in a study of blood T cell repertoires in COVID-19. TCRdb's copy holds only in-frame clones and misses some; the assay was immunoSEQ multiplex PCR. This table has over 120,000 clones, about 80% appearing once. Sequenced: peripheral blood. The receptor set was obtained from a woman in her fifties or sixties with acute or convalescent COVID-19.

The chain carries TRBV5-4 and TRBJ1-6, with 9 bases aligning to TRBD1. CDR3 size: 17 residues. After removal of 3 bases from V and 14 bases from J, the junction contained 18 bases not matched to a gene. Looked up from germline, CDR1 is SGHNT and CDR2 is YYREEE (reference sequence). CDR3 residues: CASSSKTGGKVGFTLHF. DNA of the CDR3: TGTGCCAGCAGCTCAAAGACAGGGGGAAAAGTGGGGTTCACCCTCCACTTT.

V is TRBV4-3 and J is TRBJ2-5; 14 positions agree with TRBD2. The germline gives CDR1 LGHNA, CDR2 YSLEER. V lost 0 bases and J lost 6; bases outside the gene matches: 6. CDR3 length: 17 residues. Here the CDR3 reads CASSQDPRTSGRKTQYF. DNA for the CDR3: TGCGCCAGCAGCCAAGACCCCCGGACTAGCGGGAGGAAGACCCAGTACTTC.

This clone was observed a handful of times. The CDR3 nucleotides are TGTGCCAGCAGCTTAGCGGGAGACTTTTACGAGCAGTACTTC. The encoded protein is CASSLAGDFYEQYF. The gene calls are TRBV5-6 and TRBJ2-7, with 8 bases identical to TRBD2. With 2 bases clipped from V and 4 bases from J, the junction kept 5 bases outside the gene matches. Germline CDR1 and CDR2: SGHDT and YYEEEE. This CDR3 region has 14 residues.

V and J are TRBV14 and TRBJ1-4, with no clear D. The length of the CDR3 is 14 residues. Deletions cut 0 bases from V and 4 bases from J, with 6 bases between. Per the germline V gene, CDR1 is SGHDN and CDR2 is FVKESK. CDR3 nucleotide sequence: TGTGCCAGCAGCCAAGATTTTAGTAATGAAAAACTGTTTTTT. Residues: CASSQDFSNEKLFF.

The CDR3 sequence: CASSAGGETQYF. CDR3 coding DNA: TGTGCCAGCAGCGCAGGGGGGGAGACCCAGTACTTC. The rearrangement uses TRBV6-6 and TRBJ2-5; D is possibly TRBD1 (7 bases). V dropped 6 bases and J dropped 5 bases, with 10 bases sitting between them. CDR1 and CDR2 from the germline V gene are MNHNY and SVGAGI (reference sequence). This CDR3 has 12 amino acids.

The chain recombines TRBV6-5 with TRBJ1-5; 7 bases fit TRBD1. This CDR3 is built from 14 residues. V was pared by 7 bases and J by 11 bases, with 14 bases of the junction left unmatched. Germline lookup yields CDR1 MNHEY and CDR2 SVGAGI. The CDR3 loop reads CASNPGQASGAQHF. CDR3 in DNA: TGTGCCAGCAACCCCGGACAGGCCTCAGGGGCCCAGCATTTT.

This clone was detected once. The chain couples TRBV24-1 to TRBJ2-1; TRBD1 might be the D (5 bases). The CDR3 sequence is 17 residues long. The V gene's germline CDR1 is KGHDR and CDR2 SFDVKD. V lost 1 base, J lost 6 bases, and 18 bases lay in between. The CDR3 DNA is TGTGCCACCAGTGATTTTAACAGGATGGACACTGGCAATGAGCAGTTCTTC. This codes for CATSDFNRMDTGNEQFF.

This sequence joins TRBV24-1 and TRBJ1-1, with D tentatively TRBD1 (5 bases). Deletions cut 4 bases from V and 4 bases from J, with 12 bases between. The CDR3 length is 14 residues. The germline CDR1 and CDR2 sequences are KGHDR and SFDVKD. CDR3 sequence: CATSETDSSTEAFF. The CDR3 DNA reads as TGTGCCACCAGTGAGACAGACAGTTCCACTGAAGCTTTCTTT.

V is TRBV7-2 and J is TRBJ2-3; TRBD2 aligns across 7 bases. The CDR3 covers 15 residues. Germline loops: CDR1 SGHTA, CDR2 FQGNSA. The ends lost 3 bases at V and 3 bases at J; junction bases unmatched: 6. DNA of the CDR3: TGTGCCAGCAGCTTCGCGGGAGATCAAACAGATACGCAGTATTTT. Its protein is CASSFAGDQTDTQYF.

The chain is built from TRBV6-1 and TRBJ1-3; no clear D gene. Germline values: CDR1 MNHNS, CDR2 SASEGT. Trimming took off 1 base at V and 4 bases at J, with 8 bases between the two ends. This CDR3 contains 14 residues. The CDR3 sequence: CASSEVISGNTIYF. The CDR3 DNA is TGTGCCAGCAGTGAAGTTATCTCCGGAAACACCATATATTTT.

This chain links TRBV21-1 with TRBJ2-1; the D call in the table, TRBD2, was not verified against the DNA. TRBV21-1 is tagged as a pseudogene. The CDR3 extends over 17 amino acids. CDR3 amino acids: CASKSGLGLALYNEQFF. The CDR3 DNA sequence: TGTGCCAGCAAGTCAGGATTGGGACTAGCTCTCTACAATGAGCAGTTCTTC.

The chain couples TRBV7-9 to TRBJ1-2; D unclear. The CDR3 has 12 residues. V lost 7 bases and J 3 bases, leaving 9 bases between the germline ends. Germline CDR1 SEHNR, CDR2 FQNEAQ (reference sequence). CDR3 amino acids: CASTPRDYGYTF. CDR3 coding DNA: TGTGCCAGCACCCCGAGGGACTATGGCTACACCTTC.

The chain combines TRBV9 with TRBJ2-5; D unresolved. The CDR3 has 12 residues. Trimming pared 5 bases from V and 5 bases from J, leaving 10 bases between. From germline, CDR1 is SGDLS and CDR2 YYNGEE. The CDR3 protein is CASSNHMETQYF. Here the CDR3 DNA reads TGTGCCAGCAGTAACCACATGGAGACCCAGTACTTC.

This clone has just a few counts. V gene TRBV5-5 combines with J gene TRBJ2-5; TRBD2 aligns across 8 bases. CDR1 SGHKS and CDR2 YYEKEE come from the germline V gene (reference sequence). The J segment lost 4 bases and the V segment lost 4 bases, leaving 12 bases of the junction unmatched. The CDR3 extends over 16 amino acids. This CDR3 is CASSAGTRPNGETQYF. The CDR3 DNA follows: TGTGCCAGCAGCGCCGGGACTAGGCCAAACGGAGAGACCCAGTACTTC.

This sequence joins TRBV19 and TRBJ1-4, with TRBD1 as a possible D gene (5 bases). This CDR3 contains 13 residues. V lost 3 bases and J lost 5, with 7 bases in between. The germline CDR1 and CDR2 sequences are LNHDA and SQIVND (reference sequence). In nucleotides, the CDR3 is TGTGCCAGTAGTATCAGGGTAAATGAAAAACTGTTTTTT. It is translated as CASSIRVNEKLFF.

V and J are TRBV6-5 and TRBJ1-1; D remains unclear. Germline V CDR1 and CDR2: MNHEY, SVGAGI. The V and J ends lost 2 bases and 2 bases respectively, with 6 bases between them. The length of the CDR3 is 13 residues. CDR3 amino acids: CASSYGRNTEAFF. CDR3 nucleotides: TGTGCCAGCAGTTACGGGAGAAACACTGAAGCTTTCTTT.

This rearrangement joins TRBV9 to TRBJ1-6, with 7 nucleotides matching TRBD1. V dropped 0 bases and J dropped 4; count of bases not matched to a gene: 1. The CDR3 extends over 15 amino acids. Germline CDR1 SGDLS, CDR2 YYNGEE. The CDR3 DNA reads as TGTGCCAGCAGCGTAGAGGACAGGTATAATTCACCCCTCCACTTT. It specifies CASSVEDRYNSPLHF.

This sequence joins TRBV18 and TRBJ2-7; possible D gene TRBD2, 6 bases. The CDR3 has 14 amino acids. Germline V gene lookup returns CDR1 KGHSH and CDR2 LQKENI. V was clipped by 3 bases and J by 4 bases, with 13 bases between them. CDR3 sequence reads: CASSPGTPAYEQYF. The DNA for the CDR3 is TGTGCCAGCTCACCTGGGACTCCCGCTTACGAGCAGTACTTC.

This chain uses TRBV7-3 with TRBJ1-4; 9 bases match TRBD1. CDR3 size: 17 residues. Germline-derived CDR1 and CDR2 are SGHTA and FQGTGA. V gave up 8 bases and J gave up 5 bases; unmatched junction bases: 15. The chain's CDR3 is CASGSAGQGESNEKLFF. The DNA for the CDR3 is TGTGCCAGCGGGTCCGCGGGACAGGGCGAATCGAATGAAAAACTGTTTTTT.

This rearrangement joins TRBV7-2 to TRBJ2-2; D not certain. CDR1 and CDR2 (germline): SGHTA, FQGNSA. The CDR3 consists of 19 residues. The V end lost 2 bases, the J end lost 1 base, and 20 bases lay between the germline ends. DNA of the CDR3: TGTGCCAGCAGCTTATTACACCGTGGCGGCAGTTTGAACACCGGGGAGCTGTTTTTT. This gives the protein CASSLLHRGGSLNTGELFF.

The CDR3 protein is CASSSTGWKGYTF. DNA of the CDR3: TGTGCCAGCAGCAGTACAGGGTGGAAAGGCTACACCTTC. The V gene is TRBV3-1 (or the pseudogene TRBV3-2), the J gene TRBJ1-2; D might be TRBD1 (6 bases). V lost 5 bases, J lost 8 bases, and 15 bases lay in between. CDR3 length: 13 amino acids. The germline CDR1 and CDR2 sequences are LGHDT and YNNKEL (reference sequence).

CDR3 sequence (DNA): TGTGCCAGCAGCGTAGATTCTAGCGGCTACGAGCAGTACTTC. Translation gives CASSVDSSGYEQYF. The rearrangement uses TRBV9 and TRBJ2-7; 7 bases map to TRBD2. CDR3 length: 14 residues. Per germline, CDR1 SGDLS and CDR2 YYNGEE. Trimming removed 0 bases from V and 3 bases from J; junction bases left unmatched: 3. Supplemented by reference TRBV9 and TRBJ2-7, the full variable domain reads DSGVTQTPKHLITATGQRVTLRCSPRSGDLSVYWYQQSLDQGLQFLIQYYNGEERAKGNILERFSAQQFPDLHSELNLSSLELGDSALYFCASSVDSSGYEQYFGPGTRLTVT.

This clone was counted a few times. In DNA form, the CDR3 reads TGTGCCAGCAGCTTAGGACAGGGATTTGGTGGCTACACCTTC. This gives the protein CASSLGQGFGGYTF. This chain connects TRBV7-9 to TRBJ1-2; 7 positions agree with TRBD1. Germline V gene data show CDR1 as SEHNR and CDR2 as FQNEAQ (reference sequence). Trimming removed 1 base from V and 7 bases from J; junction bases left unmatched: 6. The CDR3 covers 14 residues.

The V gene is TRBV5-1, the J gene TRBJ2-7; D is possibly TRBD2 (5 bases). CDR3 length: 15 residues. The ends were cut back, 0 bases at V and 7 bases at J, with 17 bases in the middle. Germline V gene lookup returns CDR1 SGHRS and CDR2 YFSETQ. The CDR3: CASSLAAAGSSEQYF. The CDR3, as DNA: TGCGCCAGCAGCTTGGCCGCGGCGGGTAGTTCTGAGCAGTACTTC. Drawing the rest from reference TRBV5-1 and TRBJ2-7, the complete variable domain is KAGVTQTPRYLIKTRGQQVTLSCSPISGHRSVSWYQQTPGQGLQFLFEYFSETQRNKGNFPGRFSGRQFSNSRSEMNVSTLELGDSALYLCASSLAAAGSSEQYFGPGTRLTVT.